The rows below give T cell receptor beta chains drawn from one sample of a study of T cells in Graves' hyperthyroidism and ophthalmopathy. Via MiXCR, TCRdb re-called the multiplex PCR reads, giving one row per CDR3 protein. The sample consists of some 92,000 distinct CDR3 sequences, 40% of them appearing once. The sample taken for sequencing was peripheral blood or thyroid tissue (not recorded which). These receptors were collected from a woman younger than 45 with Graves' hyperthyroidism. Each CDR3 is given with its conserved first and last residue. D genes are given only for firm matches. Size tells how often a clone was seen (once, few, many) or the class of an expanded clone, and some rows leave it out.

D gene	V gene	clone size	J gene	CDR3 DNA	CDR3 protein
-	TRBV7-2	-	TRBJ1-4	TGTGCCAGCAGCTCAGGAGGATGGGAAAAACTGTTTTTT	CASSSGGWEKLFF
-	TRBV9	-	TRBJ1-5	TGTGCCAGCAGTTTGTCAGGCTATAGCAATCAGCCCCAGCGTTTT	CASSLSGYSNQPQRF
-	TRBV7-3	many	TRBJ1-1	TGTGCCAGCAGCTTGTTCGGGACTCCGATGAACACTGAAGCTTTCTTT	CASSLFGTPMNTEAFF
-	TRBV2	-	TRBJ1-2	TGTGCCAGCAGTGTGAGAGGGCGGTCCTATGGCTACACCTTC	CASSVRGRSYGYTF
-	TRBV7-2	-	TRBJ2-7	TGTGCCAGCAACATGGACAGCTCCCACGAGCAGTACTTT	CASNMDSSHEQYF
-	TRBV7-2	-	TRBJ2-3	TGTGCCAGCAGCCTCGACCCGACATCCATGGATACGCAGTATTTT	CASSLDPTSMDTQYF
-	TRBV25-1	few	TRBJ1-4	TGTGCCAGCAGTGAAAAACTGTTTTTT	CASSEKLFF
-	TRBV6-1	many	TRBJ2-6	TGTGCCAGCCCGGACAGTTCAGCCAACGTCCTGACTTTC	CASPDSSANVLTF
-	TRBV15	many	TRBJ1-5	TGTGCCACCAGCTCCCCAGGGAATAGCAATCAGCCCCAGCATTTT	CATSSPGNSNQPQHF
-	TRBV7-9	-	TRBJ2-5	TGTGCCAGCAGCTCGGCTGTAGGGACACCGGAGTACTTC	CASSSAVGTPEYF
-	TRBV14	few	TRBJ2-5	TGTGCTAGGCCCGGGATGAAAGAGACCCAGTACTTC	CARPGMKETQYF
-	TRBV7-8	few	TRBJ1-2	TGTGCCAGCAGCTTCGGTAGGGGAGGGAACTATGGCTACACCTTC	CASSFGRGGNYGYTF
-	TRBV28	many	TRBJ2-7	TGTGCCAGCAGTTTGTGGCCGGGACCAGACGAGCAGTACTTC	CASSLWPGPDEQYF
-	TRBV28	-	TRBJ1-5	TGTGCCAGCACTTTAAGGACAAACTCCGGCTATAGCAATCAGCCCCAGCATTTT	CASTLRTNSGYSNQPQHF
-	TRBV5-1	many	TRBJ2-7	TGCGCCAGCAGCCGGAGCGGTACCTACGAGCAGTACTTC	CASSRSGTYEQYF
-	TRBV2	-	TRBJ1-1	TGTGCCAGCAGTTTAGCAGGGTTTTTGAACACTGAAGCTTTCTTT	CASSLAGFLNTEAFF
TRBD1	TRBV5-1	once	TRBJ1-2	TGTGCCAGCAGCCCTCGACAGACAGGGAACTATGGCTACACCTTC	CASSPRQTGNYGYTF
-	TRBV10-3	once	TRBJ1-4	TGTGCCATCAGTGAGACGGACCCTGTTGATGAGGAACTGTTTTTT	CAISETDPVDEELFF
TRBD1	TRBV6-2/TRBV6-3	-	TRBJ2-7	TGTGCCAGCAGTCCCCGACAGGGAAACTACGAGCAGTACTTC	CASSPRQGNYEQYF
TRBD1	TRBV28	many	TRBJ1-5	TGTGCCAGCAGACAGGGGGACGGCTATCAGCCCCAGCATTTT	CASRQGDGYQPQHF
-	TRBV10-3	few	TRBJ1-2	TGTGCCATCAGTGAGTCACCCTCTAGGTATGGCTACACCTTC	CAISESPSRYGYTF
-	TRBV12-3/TRBV12-4	many	TRBJ1-5	TGTGCCAGCAGTTTATCGAACAGCAATCAGCCCCAGCATTTT	CASSLSNSNQPQHF
-	TRBV15	-	TRBJ2-7	TGTGCCACCAGCAGCCGACTACAGGGCTACGAGCAGTACTTC	CATSSRLQGYEQYF
-	TRBV20-1	-	TRBJ1-4	TGCGGTGCCGCCCGGGGGGGGTTGAGTGAAAAACTGTTTTTT	CGAARGGLSEKLFF
TRBD2	TRBV4-1	many	TRBJ2-5	TGCGCCAGCAGCCAAGGGCCCCCTAGCGGGGGGACTGGGGAGACCCAGTACTTC	CASSQGPPSGGTGETQYF
TRBD1	TRBV4-1	many	TRBJ1-3	TGCGCCAGCAGACCATACCGGGACAGTGGAAACACCATATATTTT	CASRPYRDSGNTIYF
-	TRBV20-1	many	TRBJ2-7	TGCAGTGTATTCGGACCATCTGTTACCTACGAGCAGTACTTC	CSVFGPSVTYEQYF